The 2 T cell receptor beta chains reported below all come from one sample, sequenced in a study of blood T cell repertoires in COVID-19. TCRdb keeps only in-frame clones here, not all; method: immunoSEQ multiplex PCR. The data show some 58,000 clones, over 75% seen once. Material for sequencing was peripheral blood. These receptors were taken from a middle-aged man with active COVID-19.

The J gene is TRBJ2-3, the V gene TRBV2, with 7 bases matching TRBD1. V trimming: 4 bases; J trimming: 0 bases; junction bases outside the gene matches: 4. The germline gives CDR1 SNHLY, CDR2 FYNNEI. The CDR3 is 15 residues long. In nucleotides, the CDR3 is TGTGCCAGCAGTGCTGGGACAGCCAGCACAGATACGCAGTATTTT. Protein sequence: CASSAGTASTDTQYF.

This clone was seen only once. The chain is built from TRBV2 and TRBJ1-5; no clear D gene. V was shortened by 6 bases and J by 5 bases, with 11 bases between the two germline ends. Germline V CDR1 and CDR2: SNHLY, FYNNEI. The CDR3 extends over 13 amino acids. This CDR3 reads CASRLTKDQPQHF. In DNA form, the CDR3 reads TGTGCCAGCAGGCTTACTAAAGATCAGCCCCAGCATTTT.